The 30 T cell receptor beta chains presented below share a single source sample, sequenced in a study of cytomegalovirus exposure and HLA in healthy donors (dated by TCRdb to about 2017). The method was the immunoSEQ multiplex PCR assay. For the multiplex PCR, a mixture combining 60 forward primers for TCR Vbeta segments and 13 reverse primers for TCR Jbeta segments was used. This immuneACCESS table, as held by TCRdb, lists in-frame sequences with V and J called but not all clones. Of the missing ones, under half trace to an unresolved V gene in checked studies; the others have no known cause. Counted in this sample were about 160,000 clones; approximately 77% of them appeared once. The ten largest clones add up to more than 2% of the sample. The sequenced material came from PBMCs. The origin of the receptors is a man aged 45-65 years in good health and CMV-seropositive.

The chain combines TRBV19 with TRBJ1-6; D is unresolved. V was clipped by 6 bases and J by 7 bases, with 13 bases between them. This CDR3 is built from 14 residues. Germline V gives CDR1 LNHDA, CDR2 SQIVND (reference sequence). The CDR3 bases are TGTGCCAGTAGCCCCGGAGGCGCAAATTCACCCCTCCACTTT. It translates to CASSPGGANSPLHF.

This sequence joins TRBV5-1 and TRBJ2-5; TRBD1 aligns across 8 bases. The tail of the sequence fits TRBJ2-7 better, so the J call may be wrong. This CDR3 spans 16 amino acids. The germline gives CDR1 SGHRS, CDR2 YFSETQ. CDR3 residues: CASSLVPGQEPYEQYF. CDR3 DNA sequence: TGCGCCAGCAGCTTGGTTCCGGGACAGGAGCCCTACGAGCAGTACTTC.

This clone was detected ten times or more. V is TRBV25-1 and J is TRBJ1-4; 7 bases are shared with TRBD1. Germline V gene data show CDR1 as MGHDK and CDR2 as SYGVNS. The junction had 9 bases not matched to a gene; V was cut back by 6 bases and J by 8 bases. The CDR3 loop spans 14 amino acids. CDR3 sequence reads: CASRQTGQWEKLFF. CDR3 nucleotides: TGTGCCAGCAGGCAGACAGGGCAGTGGGAAAAACTGTTTTTT.

The chain uses TRBV11-3 and TRBJ2-7, with D possibly matching TRBD1 (7 bases). Germline V gives CDR1 SGHNT, CDR2 YENEEA. Trimming pared 8 bases from V and 6 bases from J, leaving 20 bases between. This CDR3 has 14 residues. The CDR3 spells CASSPGGMVGEQYF. The CDR3, as DNA: TGTGCCAGCTCACCAGGGGGGATGGTGGGCGAGCAGTACTTC.

V usage is TRBV5-4 and J usage is TRBJ1-1, with 12 nucleotides matching TRBD1. Germline assignment: CDR1 SGHNT and CDR2 YYREEE (reference sequence). This CDR3 has 15 amino acids. V trimming: 1 base; J trimming: 6 bases; junction bases outside the gene matches: 4. In nucleotides, the CDR3 is TGTGCCAGCAGCTTGCCGGGACAGGGGGCCTCTGAAGCTTTCTTT. Protein sequence: CASSLPGQGASEAFF.

To note about this clone: Distinct nucleotide sequences in the sample also encode this CDR3. The chain joins TRBV19 to TRBJ1-4; D is perhaps TRBD1 (5 bases). CDR1 is LNHDA and CDR2 is SQIVND in the germline V gene (reference sequence). CDR3 length: 15 residues. Between the trimmed V and J ends, which lost 2 bases and 5 bases, there was a span of 12 bases. CDR3 sequence reads: CASSIQGQLNEKLFF. CDR3 coding DNA: TGTGCCAGTAGTATACAAGGACAACTGAATGAAAAACTGTTTTTT. Combining the CDR3 with reference TRBV19 and TRBJ1-4 gives the whole variable domain DGGITQSPKYLFRKEGQNVTLSCEQNLNHDAMYWYRQDPGQGLRLIYYSQIVNDFQKGDIAEGYSVSREKKESFPLTVTSAQKNPTAFYLCASSIQGQLNEKLFFGSGTQLSVL.

This clone showed up just once. The rearrangement joins TRBV6-5 to TRBJ1-1; 7 nucleotides line up with TRBD1. The germline V gene has CDR1 MNHEY and CDR2 SVGAGI. The J segment lost 3 bases and the V segment lost 2 bases, leaving 9 bases of the junction unmatched. The CDR3 runs 16 residues. CDR3 DNA: TGTGCCAGCAGTTACGCAATCACAGGGGCTTACACTGAAGCTTTCTTT. Translation gives CASSYAITGAYTEAFF.

The CDR3 sequence is CASTPSGGYNEQFF. The CDR3 DNA reads as TGTGCCAGCACCCCGAGCGGGGGGTATAATGAGCAGTTCTTC. The chain carries TRBV28 and TRBJ2-1; 9 bases agree with TRBD2. The CDR3 has 14 residues. The V and J ends lost 7 bases and 7 bases, in that order; junction bases with no gene match: 8. The V gene's germline CDR1 is MDHEN and CDR2 SYDVKM.

The chain has TRBV2 and TRBJ2-1; the match to TRBD2 covers 10 bases. The CDR3 runs 15 residues. Germline CDR1 SNHLY, CDR2 FYNNEI. V lost 6 bases to trimming and J lost 3 bases; unmatched junction nucleotides: 5. This CDR3 is CASSERGGGYNEQFF. As DNA, the CDR3 is TGTGCCAGCAGCGAGCGGGGGGGTGGCTACAATGAGCAGTTCTTC.

Details on this clone: The sample holds other DNA sequences that translate to the same CDR3. The CDR3 region is CASSLGGTDTQYF. The CDR3 DNA sequence: TGTGCCAGCAGCTTAGGCGGCACAGATACGCAGTATTTT. The chain recombines TRBV7-6 with TRBJ2-3, with D unresolved. Germline loops: CDR1 SGHVS, CDR2 FNYEAQ. Trimming pared 1 base from V and 1 base from J, leaving 3 bases between. This CDR3 is built from 13 residues.

The V gene is TRBV19, the J gene TRBJ2-5; D unresolved. V dropped 1 base and J dropped 2 bases, with 5 bases sitting between them. The CDR3 has 13 amino acids. CDR1 LNHDA and CDR2 SQIVND come from the germline V gene (reference sequence). CDR3 bases: TGTGCCAGTAGTATAGGCCAGCAAGAGACCCAGTACTTC. Protein product: CASSIGQQETQYF.

The chain recombines TRBV30 with TRBJ2-3; D is perhaps TRBD2 (5 bases). V lost 2 bases, J lost 2 bases, and 11 bases lay in between. Germline-derived CDR1 and CDR2 are GTSNPN and SVGIG (reference sequence). The CDR3 has 14 residues. This chain's CDR3 is CAWSSGILTDTQYF. CDR3 sequence (DNA): TGTGCCTGGAGTTCGGGGATCCTCACAGATACGCAGTATTTT. The full variable domain, rest sourced from reference TRBV30 and TRBJ2-3, is SQTIHQWPATLVQPVGSPLSLECTVEGTSNPNLYWYRQAAGRGLQLLFYSVGIGQISSEVPQNLSASRPQDRQFILSSKKLLLSDSGFYLCAWSSGILTDTQYFGPGTRLTVL.

V usage is TRBV27 and J usage is TRBJ2-2; 10 positions agree with TRBD2. CDR1 and CDR2 (germline): MNHEY, SMNVEV (reference sequence). After removal of 6 bases from V and 6 bases from J, the junction contained 10 bases not matched to a gene. CDR3 size: 16 residues. CDR3 residues: CASRRGLAGVAGELFF. For the CDR3, the DNA is TGTGCCAGCAGGAGGGGGCTAGCGGGGGTAGCCGGGGAGCTGTTTTTT.

V usage is TRBV13 and J usage is TRBJ2-7; 8 bases are shared with TRBD1. This CDR3 region has 15 residues. J was trimmed by 0 bases and V by 5 bases; bases with no gene match: 6. CDR1 is PRHDT, CDR2 FYEKMQ, per germline (reference sequence). The CDR3 loop is CASSEGQGPSYEQYF. The CDR3 DNA reads TGTGCCAGCAGCGAAGGACAGGGACCCTCCTACGAGCAGTACTTC. The full variable domain, in which reference TRBV13 and TRBJ2-7 provide the parts outside the CDR3, is AAGVIQSPRHLIKEKRETATLKCYPIPRHDTVYWYQQGPGQDPQFLISFYEKMQSDKGSIPDRFSAQQFSDYHSELNMSSLELGDSALYFCASSEGQGPSYEQYFGPGTRLTVT.

The chain is built from TRBV19 and TRBJ1-5; D is undetermined. V was pared by 3 bases and J by 2 bases, with 11 bases between. The CDR3 runs 15 residues. Germline assignment: CDR1 LNHDA and CDR2 SQIVND (reference sequence). The CDR3 sequence is CASSMRTLGNQPQHF. The CDR3, as DNA: TGTGCCAGTAGTATGCGGACTCTGGGCAATCAGCCCCAGCATTTT.

This chain uses TRBV28 with TRBJ1-1; D gene unclear. Germline loops: CDR1 MDHEN, CDR2 SYDVKM. V lost 2 bases and J 4 bases, leaving 11 bases between the germline ends. This CDR3 has 14 amino acids. The CDR3 spells CASSLTAPPTEAFF. The CDR3 bases are TGTGCCAGCAGTTTAACAGCACCACCCACTGAAGCTTTCTTT. Combining the CDR3 with reference TRBV28 and TRBJ1-1 gives the whole variable domain DVKVTQSSRYLVKRTGEKVFLECVQDMDHENMFWYRQDPGLGLRLIYFSYDVKMKEKGDIPEGYSVSREKKERFSLILESASTNQTSMYLCASSLTAPPTEAFFGQGTRLTVV.

This chain uses TRBV7-2 with TRBJ1-2; 7 bases map to TRBD1. CDR1 SGHTA and CDR2 FQGNSA come from the germline V gene. The V gene end was trimmed by 5 bases and the J gene end by 6 bases; junction bases not matched to a gene: 15. There are 16 residues in the CDR3. The CDR3 region has the DNA TGTGCCAGCAGCATTGACAGGGACCTAATGCGGAATGGCTACACCTTC. Translating gives CASSIDRDLMRNGYTF.

A remark on this clone: At one end, the junction sequence differs from germline, possibly due to a read error. The chain links TRBV2 to TRBJ1-2; 8 bases are a match to TRBD1. The CDR3 is 12 amino acids. The germline V gene encodes CDR1 SNHLY and CDR2 FYNNEI. The DNA of the CDR3 is TGTGCCAGCAGCGAGGACAGGGCCCGAGGGATCTTC. Its translation: CASSEDRARGIF.

The V gene is TRBV5-1, the J gene TRBJ2-5; TRBD2 is a possible D gene (5 bases). Germline V gives CDR1 SGHRS, CDR2 YFSETQ. With 7 bases removed from V and 3 bases from J, the gap between germline ends came to 19 bases. The CDR3 is 15 amino acids. Here the CDR3 reads CASRQAGTGKETQYF. CDR3 sequence (DNA): TGCGCCAGCCGGCAGGCCGGTACGGGGAAAGAGACCCAGTACTTC.

This chain joins TRBV7-9 and TRBJ2-5; TRBD1 aligns across 8 bases. The J call may be mistaken, given a closer DNA end match to TRBJ2-7. The CDR3 extends over 14 amino acids. CDR1 and CDR2 from the germline V gene are SEHNR and FQNEAQ (reference sequence). The CDR3 protein is CASSYDRGPYEQYF. CDR3 DNA sequence: TGTGCCAGCAGTTATGACAGGGGACCCTACGAGCAGTACTTC.

The rearrangement uses TRBV4-1 and TRBJ2-1; 9 bases agree with TRBD2. The germline CDR1 and CDR2 sequences are MGHRA and YSYEKL. The trim removed 0 bases at V and 7 bases at J, leaving 4 bases unmatched. This CDR3 is 15 amino acids long. CDR3 DNA sequence: TGCGCCAGCAGCCAAGATCCTAGCGGGGCTAATGAGCAGTTCTTC. Protein: CASSQDPSGANEQFF.

In regard to this clone: The limits of the CDR3 on the DNA are not certain, so only TCRdb's listed CDR3 is given. The V call is TRBV5-4, the J call TRBJ2-3; TRBD2 is taken as the D call from the table, unchecked against the DNA. CDR1 SGHNT and CDR2 YYREEE come from the germline V gene (reference sequence). The CDR3 adds up to 14 amino acids, both ends counted. CDR3 loop: CASTLLERDDTQYF.

The V gene is TRBV29-1, the J gene TRBJ1-3, with 7 bases aligning to TRBD1. This CDR3 comprises 14 residues. The germline CDR1 and CDR2 sequences are SQVTM and ANQGSEA. V was pared by 6 bases and J by 3 bases, with 8 bases of the junction left unmatched. The CDR3 loop is CSVKGASGGNTIYF. For the CDR3, the DNA is TGCAGCGTAAAGGGGGCTTCGGGTGGAAACACCATATATTTT.

The rearrangement joins TRBV12-5 to TRBJ2-3, with D uncertain. V was trimmed by 7 bases and J by 6 bases, leaving 11 bases between them. This CDR3 is 12 amino acids long. CDR1 is LGHNT, CDR2 FRNRAP, per germline. For the CDR3, the DNA is TGTGCTAGTGCCCCTCGGGTGGATACGCAGTATTTT. Amino acids: CASAPRVDTQYF.

The rearrangement uses TRBV19 and TRBJ1-2; D is possibly TRBD1 (5 bases). V lost 1 base to trimming and J lost 5 bases, with 14 bases between them. The CDR3 extends over 15 amino acids. Germline lookup yields CDR1 LNHDA and CDR2 SQIVND (reference sequence). The CDR3, as DNA: TGTGCCAGTAGTATAGTTCAGGGAAGTCGGTATGGCTACACCTTC. Translating it yields CASSIVQGSRYGYTF. The full variable domain, its missing parts supplied by reference TRBV19 and TRBJ1-2, is DGGITQSPKYLFRKEGQNVTLSCEQNLNHDAMYWYRQDPGQGLRLIYYSQIVNDFQKGDIAEGYSVSREKKESFPLTVTSAQKNPTAFYLCASSIVQGSRYGYTFGSGTRLTVV.

J is TRBJ2-7 and V is TRBV15; 7 bases map to TRBD2. The CDR3 has 15 residues. CDR1 and CDR2 (germline): LNHNV, YYDKDF (reference sequence). V gave up 1 base and J gave up 0 bases; unmatched junction bases: 3. The CDR3: CATSRGSGSSYEQYF. For the CDR3, the DNA is TGTGCCACCAGCAGAGGTAGCGGGTCCTCCTACGAGCAGTACTTC.

V usage is TRBV19 and J usage is TRBJ1-1; 7 bases fit TRBD1. The CDR3 runs 14 residues. Germline trimming cut 6 bases from V and 0 bases from J; bases unmatched to any gene: 4. Germline CDR1 is LNHDA and CDR2 is SQIVND (reference sequence). The DNA for the CDR3 is TGTGCCAGTAGCTTGACAGGGATGAACACTGAAGCTTTCTTT. Translated, it gives CASSLTGMNTEAFF.

This clone appeared a few times. At the DNA level, this CDR3 is encoded by other sequences in the same sample as well. CDR3 in DNA: TGCGCCAGCAGCCAAGGACAGTACAATGAGCAGTTCTTC. This sequence encodes CASSQGQYNEQFF. The chain couples TRBV5-1 to TRBJ2-1; D possibly corresponds to TRBD1 (6 bases). CDR1 SGHRS and CDR2 YFSETQ come from the germline V gene. V was shortened by 4 bases and J by 4 bases, with 9 bases between the two germline ends. This CDR3 has 13 amino acids.

The J gene is TRBJ1-2, the V gene TRBV9, with TRBD1 matching over 8 bases. Germline V lookup: CDR1 SGDLS, CDR2 YYNGEE. This CDR3 has 15 residues. J gave up 0 bases and V 6 bases, and 7 bases lay outside the gene matches. CDR3 loop: CASNREGQANYGYTF. For the CDR3, the DNA is TGTGCCAGCAACCGTGAGGGACAGGCTAACTATGGCTACACCTTC.

The genes are TRBV5-1 and TRBJ2-2; tentative D call: TRBD1 (5 bases). Germline values: CDR1 SGHRS, CDR2 YFSETQ. V lost 5 bases and J 1 base, leaving 12 bases between the germline ends. This CDR3 has 15 residues. The CDR3 DNA reads as TGCGCCAGCAGGTCTGGGGCTCGGAACACCGGGGAGCTGTTTTTT. Encoded protein: CASRSGARNTGELFF.